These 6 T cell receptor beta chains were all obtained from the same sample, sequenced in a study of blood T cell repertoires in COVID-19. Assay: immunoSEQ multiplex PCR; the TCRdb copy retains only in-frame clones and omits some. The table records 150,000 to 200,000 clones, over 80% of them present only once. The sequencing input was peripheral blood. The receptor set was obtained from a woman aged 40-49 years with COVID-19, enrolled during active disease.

The CDR3 DNA reads as TGTGCCAGCTCCGATGGCGGGAACACTGAAGCTTTCTTT. Translating it yields CASSDGGNTEAFF. The chain combines TRBV6-5 with TRBJ1-1; D is ambiguous. There are 13 residues in the CDR3. Germline V gene lookup returns CDR1 MNHEY and CDR2 SVGAGI. Trimming removed 8 bases from V and 1 base from J, with 11 bases in between.

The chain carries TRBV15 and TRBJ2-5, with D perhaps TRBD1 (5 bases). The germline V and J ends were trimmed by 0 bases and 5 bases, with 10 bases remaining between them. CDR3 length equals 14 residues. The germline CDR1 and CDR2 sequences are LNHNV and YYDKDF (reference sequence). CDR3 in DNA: TGTGCCACCAGCAGAGATAGGGGCCCCGAGACCCAGTACTTC. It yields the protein CATSRDRGPETQYF.

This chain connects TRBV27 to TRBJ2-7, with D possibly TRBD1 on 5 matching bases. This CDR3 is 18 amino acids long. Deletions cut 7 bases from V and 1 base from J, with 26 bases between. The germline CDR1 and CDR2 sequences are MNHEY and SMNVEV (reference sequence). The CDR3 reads CASNFLIPPRGGSYEQYF. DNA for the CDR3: TGTGCCAGCAACTTCCTTATACCGCCTAGGGGTGGTTCCTACGAGCAGTACTTC.

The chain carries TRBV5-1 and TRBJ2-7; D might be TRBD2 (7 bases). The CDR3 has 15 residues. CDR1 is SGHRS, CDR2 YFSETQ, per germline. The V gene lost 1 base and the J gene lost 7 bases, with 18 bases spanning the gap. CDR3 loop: CASSLIGGHGGEQYF. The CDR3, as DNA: TGCGCCAGCAGCTTGATCGGGGGGCATGGAGGAGAGCAGTACTTC.

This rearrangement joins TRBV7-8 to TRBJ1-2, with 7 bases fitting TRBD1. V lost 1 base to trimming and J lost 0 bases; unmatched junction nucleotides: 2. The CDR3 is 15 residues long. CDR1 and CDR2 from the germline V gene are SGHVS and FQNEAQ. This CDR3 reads CASSLEGTANYGYTF. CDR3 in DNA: TGTGCCAGCAGCTTAGAGGGGACAGCTAACTATGGCTACACCTTC.

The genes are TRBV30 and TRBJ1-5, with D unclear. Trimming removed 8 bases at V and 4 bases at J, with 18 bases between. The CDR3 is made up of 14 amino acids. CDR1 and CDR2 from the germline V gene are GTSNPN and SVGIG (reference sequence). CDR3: CAGVPHTGNQPQHF. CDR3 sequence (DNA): TGTGCCGGGGTACCACACACGGGGAATCAGCCCCAGCATTTT.